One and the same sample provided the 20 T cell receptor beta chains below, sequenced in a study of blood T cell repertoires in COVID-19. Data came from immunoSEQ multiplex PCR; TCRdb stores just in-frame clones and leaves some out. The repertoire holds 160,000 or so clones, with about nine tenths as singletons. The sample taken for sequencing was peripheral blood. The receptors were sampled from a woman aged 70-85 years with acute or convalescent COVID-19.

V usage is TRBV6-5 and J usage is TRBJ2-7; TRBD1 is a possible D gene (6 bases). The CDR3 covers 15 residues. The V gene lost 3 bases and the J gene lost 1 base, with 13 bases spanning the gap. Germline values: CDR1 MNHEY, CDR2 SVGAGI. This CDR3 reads CASSYVQGSSYEQYF. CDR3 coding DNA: TGTGCCAGCAGTTATGTGCAGGGGAGTTCCTACGAGCAGTACTTC.

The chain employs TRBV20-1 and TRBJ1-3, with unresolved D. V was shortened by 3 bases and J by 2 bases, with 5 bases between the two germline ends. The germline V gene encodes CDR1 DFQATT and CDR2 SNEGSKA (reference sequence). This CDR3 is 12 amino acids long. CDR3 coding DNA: TGCAGTGCTAGTATAACTGGAAACACCATATATTTT. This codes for CSASITGNTIYF.

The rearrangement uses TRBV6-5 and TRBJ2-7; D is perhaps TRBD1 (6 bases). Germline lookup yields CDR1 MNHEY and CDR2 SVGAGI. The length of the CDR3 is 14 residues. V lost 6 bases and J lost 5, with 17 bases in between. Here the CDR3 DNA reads TGTGCCAGCAGCCAAGCGGACAGAGCGAACGAGCAGTACTTC. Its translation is CASSQADRANEQYF.

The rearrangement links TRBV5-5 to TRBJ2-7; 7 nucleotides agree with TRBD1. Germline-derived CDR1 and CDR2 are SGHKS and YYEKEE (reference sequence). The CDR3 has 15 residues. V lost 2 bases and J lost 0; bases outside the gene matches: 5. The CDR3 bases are TGTGCCAGCAGCTTTGGGACAGTCCGCTCCTACGAGCAGTACTTC. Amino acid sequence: CASSFGTVRSYEQYF.

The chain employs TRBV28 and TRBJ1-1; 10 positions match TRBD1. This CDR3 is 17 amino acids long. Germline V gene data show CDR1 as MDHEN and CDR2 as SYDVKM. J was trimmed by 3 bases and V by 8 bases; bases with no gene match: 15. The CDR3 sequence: CASSLLFGTGVDTEAFF. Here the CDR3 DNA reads TGTGCCAGCTCTCTTTTGTTTGGGACAGGGGTAGACACTGAAGCTTTCTTT.

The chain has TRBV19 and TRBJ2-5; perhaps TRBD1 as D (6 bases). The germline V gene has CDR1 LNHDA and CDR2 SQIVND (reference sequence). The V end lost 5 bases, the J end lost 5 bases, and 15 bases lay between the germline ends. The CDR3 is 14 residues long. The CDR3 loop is CASSPPGGWETQYF. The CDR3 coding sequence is TGTGCCAGTAGTCCCCCTGGGGGCTGGGAGACCCAGTACTTC.

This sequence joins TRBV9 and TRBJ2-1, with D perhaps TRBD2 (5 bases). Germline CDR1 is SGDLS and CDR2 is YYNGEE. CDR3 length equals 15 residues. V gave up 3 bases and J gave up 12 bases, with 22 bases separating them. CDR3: CASSAKHRTPDRQFF. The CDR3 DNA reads TGTGCCAGCAGCGCCAAACACCGGACTCCCGATCGGCAGTTCTTC.

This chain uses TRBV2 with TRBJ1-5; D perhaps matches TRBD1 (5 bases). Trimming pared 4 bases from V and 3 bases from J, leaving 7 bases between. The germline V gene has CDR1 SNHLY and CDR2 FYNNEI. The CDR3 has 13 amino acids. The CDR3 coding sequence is TGTGCCAGCAGTGGGGACTTCAATCAGCCCCAGCATTTT. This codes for CASSGDFNQPQHF.

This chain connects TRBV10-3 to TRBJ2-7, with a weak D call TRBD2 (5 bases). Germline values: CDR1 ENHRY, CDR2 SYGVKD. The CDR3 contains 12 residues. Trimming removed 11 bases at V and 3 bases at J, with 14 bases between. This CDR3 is CASRGELYEQYF. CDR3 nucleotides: TGTGCCTCCCGGGGAGAGCTCTACGAGCAGTACTTC.

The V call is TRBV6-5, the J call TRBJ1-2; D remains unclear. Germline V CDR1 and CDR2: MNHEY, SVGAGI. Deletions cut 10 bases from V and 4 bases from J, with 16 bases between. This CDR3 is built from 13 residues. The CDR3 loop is CATVGGRGYGYTF. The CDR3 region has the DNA TGTGCCACCGTGGGAGGTCGGGGCTATGGCTACACCTTC.

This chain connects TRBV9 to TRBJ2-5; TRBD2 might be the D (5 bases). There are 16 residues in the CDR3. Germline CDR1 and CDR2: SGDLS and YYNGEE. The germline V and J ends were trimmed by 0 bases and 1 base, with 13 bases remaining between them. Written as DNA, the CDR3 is TGTGCCAGCAGCGTAGGCACTAGTGGGCCCCAAGAGACCCAGTACTTC. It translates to CASSVGTSGPQETQYF.

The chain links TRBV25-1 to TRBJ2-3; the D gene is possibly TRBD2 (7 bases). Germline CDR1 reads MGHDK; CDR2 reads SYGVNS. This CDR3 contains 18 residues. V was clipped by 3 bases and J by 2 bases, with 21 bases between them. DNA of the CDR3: TGTGCCAGCAGTGACGGAGGGCGGGGGCCCACCTACACAGATACGCAGTATTTT. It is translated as CASSDGGRGPTYTDTQYF.

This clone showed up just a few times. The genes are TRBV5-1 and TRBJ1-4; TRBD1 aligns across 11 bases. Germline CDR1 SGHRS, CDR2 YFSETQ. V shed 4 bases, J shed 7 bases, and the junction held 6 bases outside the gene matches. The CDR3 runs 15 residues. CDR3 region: CASSIGQGATEKLFF. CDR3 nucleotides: TGCGCCAGCAGCATTGGACAGGGGGCGACTGAAAAACTGTTTTTT.

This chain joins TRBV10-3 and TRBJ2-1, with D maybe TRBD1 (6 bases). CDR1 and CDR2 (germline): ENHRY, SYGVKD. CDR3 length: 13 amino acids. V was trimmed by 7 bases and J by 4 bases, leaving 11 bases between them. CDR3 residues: CAINTGQYNEQFF. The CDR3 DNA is TGTGCCATCAATACCGGACAGTACAATGAGCAGTTCTTC.

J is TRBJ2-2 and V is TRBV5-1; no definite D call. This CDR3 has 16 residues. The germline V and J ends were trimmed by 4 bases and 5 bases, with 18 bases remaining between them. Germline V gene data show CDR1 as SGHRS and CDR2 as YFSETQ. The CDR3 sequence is CASSPPGAASTGELFF. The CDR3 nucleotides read TGCGCCAGCAGCCCCCCGGGTGCGGCATCGACCGGGGAGCTGTTTTTT.

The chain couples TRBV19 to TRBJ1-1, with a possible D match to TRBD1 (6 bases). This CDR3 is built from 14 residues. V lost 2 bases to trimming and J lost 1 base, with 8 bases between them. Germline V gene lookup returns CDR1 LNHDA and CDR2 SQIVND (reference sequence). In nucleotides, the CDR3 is TGTGCCAGTAGTATACGGGACAAGAACACTGAAGCTTTCTTT. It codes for CASSIRDKNTEAFF.

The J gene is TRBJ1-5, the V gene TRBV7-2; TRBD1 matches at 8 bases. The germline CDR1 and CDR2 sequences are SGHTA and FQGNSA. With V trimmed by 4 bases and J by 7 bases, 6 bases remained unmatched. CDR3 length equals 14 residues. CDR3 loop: CASSSWTGPQPQHF. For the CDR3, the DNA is TGTGCCAGCAGCTCTTGGACAGGGCCCCAGCCCCAGCATTTT.

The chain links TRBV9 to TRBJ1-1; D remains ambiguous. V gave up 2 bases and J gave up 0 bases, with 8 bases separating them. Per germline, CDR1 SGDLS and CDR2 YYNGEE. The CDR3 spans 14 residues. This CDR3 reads CASSVAQVNTEAFF. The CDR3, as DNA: TGTGCCAGCAGCGTCGCACAAGTGAACACTGAAGCTTTCTTT.

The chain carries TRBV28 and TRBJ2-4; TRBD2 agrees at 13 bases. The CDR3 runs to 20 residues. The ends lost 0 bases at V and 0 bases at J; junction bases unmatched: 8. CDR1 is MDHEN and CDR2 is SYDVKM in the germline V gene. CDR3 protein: CASSLWGGLAGSLAKNIQYF. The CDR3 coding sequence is TGTGCCAGCAGTTTATGGGGGGGACTAGCGGGATCCCTAGCCAAAAACATTCAGTACTTC.

This CDR3 reads CAWSPPRATVNTEAFF. The CDR3 coding sequence is TGTGCCTGGAGTCCCCCGAGAGCCACGGTCAACACTGAAGCTTTCTTT. V gene TRBV30 combines with J gene TRBJ1-1; D is ambiguous. Germline CDR1 reads GTSNPN; CDR2 reads SVGIG (reference sequence). The length of the CDR3 is 16 residues. With 2 bases removed from V and 2 bases from J, the gap between germline ends came to 18 bases.